This T cell receptor (beta chain) originates from a study of PD-1 blockade in classical Hodgkin lymphoma. V lost 10 bases, J lost 0 bases, and 19 bases lay in between. The CDR3 sequence is 15 residues long. Germline values: CDR1 SGDLS, CDR2 YYNGEE. The table came from immunoSEQ multiplex PCR; TCRdb's copy has only in-frame clones and leaves some out. This sample yields around 39,000 clones, of which around 80% are seen a single time; 15% to 20% belongs to the top ten. Each of the patients experienced relapse following autologous stem cell transplantation, and their brentuximab vedotin exposure differed. Details on this clone: Its antigen is unidentified.

Study-wide results and caveats: Healthy donors were reported to have higher baseline TCR diversity than newly diagnosed patients.

The sequence was obtained from a human donor with classical Hodgkin lymphoma. The V and J genes are TRBV9 and TRBJ1-1; a weak D match, TRBD1 (6 bases). Sample: peripheral blood mononuclear cells (PBMCs), taken before the second cycle of nivolumab. For the CDR3, the DNA is TGTGCCCAGGAGGCCCACAGGGTATTGAACACTGAAGCTTTCTTT. Its translation: CAQEAHRVLNTEAFF. The full variable domain, with the rest looked up from reference TRBV9 and TRBJ1-1, is DSGVTQTPKHLITATGQRVTLRCSPRSGDLSVYWYQQSLDQGLQFLIQYYNGEERAKGNILERFSAQQFPDLHSELNLSSLELGDSALYFCAQEAHRVLNTEAFFGQGTRLTVV.